This entry lists 21 T cell receptor beta chains sequenced from one sample in a study of blood T cell repertoires in COVID-19. Profiling relied on immunoSEQ multiplex PCR, and the TCRdb table lists in-frame clones only, not all of them. Of 160,000 or so clones in the sample, 60% to 85% were seen once. The specimen sequenced was peripheral blood. The receptors were gathered from a woman aged 55-70 years with COVID-19, enrolled during active disease.

This rearrangement joins TRBV6-6 to TRBJ1-1; D is undetermined. This CDR3 has 13 residues. The V end lost 6 bases, the J end lost 1 base, and 9 bases lay between the germline ends. The V gene's germline CDR1 is MNHNY and CDR2 SVGAGI (reference sequence). CDR3 loop: CASSLEANTEAFF. The CDR3 region has the DNA TGTGCCAGCAGCCTTGAGGCGAACACTGAAGCTTTCTTT.

This chain connects TRBV29-1 to TRBJ1-4; D remains ambiguous. There are 12 residues in the CDR3. Germline V gives CDR1 SQVTM, CDR2 ANQGSEA. The V gene lost 4 bases and the J gene lost 4 bases, with 7 bases spanning the gap. The CDR3 DNA follows: TGCAGCGTTGGGGCAGTTAATGAAAAACTGTTTTTT. It encodes CSVGAVNEKLFF.

The CDR3 nucleotides are TGTGCCAGCACAGGACAGGGTGGCTACACCTTC. Protein: CASTGQGGYTF. This chain uses TRBV6-5 with TRBJ1-2; 8 nucleotides agree with TRBD1. CDR3 length equals 11 residues. J lost 7 bases, V lost 7 bases, and 2 bases had no gene match. Per the germline V gene, CDR1 is MNHEY and CDR2 is SVGAGI.

This chain joins TRBV4-1 and TRBJ2-1; 7 positions agree with TRBD1. The V gene end was trimmed by 0 bases and the J gene end by 2 bases; junction bases not matched to a gene: 7. The CDR3 is 17 residues long. The germline CDR1 and CDR2 sequences are MGHRA and YSYEKL. The CDR3 sequence is CASSQDDRAVAYNEQFF. The CDR3 bases are TGCGCCAGCAGCCAAGACGACAGGGCTGTGGCCTACAATGAGCAGTTCTTC.

DNA for the CDR3: TGTGCCAGCTCACCATACCGGGCCCAGGGGAATCAGCCCCAGCATTTT. It translates to CASSPYRAQGNQPQHF. The genes are TRBV18 and TRBJ1-5; weak D call: TRBD1 (6 bases). V was clipped by 2 bases and J by 4 bases, with 15 bases between them. The CDR3 contains 16 residues. Germline CDR1 KGHSH, CDR2 LQKENI.

The chain combines TRBV11-2 with TRBJ2-2; 7 bases agree with TRBD1. Trimming took 1 base from V and 1 from J; bases not matched to a gene: 6. The CDR3 has 17 residues. Germline assignment: CDR1 SGHAT and CDR2 FQNNGV. The CDR3, as DNA: TGTGCCAGCAGCTTAGGTGGGCCAGGGGGGAACACCGGGGAGCTGTTTTTT. Translating gives CASSLGGPGGNTGELFF.

The chain recombines TRBV6-5 with TRBJ1-2, with D perhaps matching TRBD1 (6 bases). Germline values: CDR1 MNHEY, CDR2 SVGAGI. V gave up 6 bases and J gave up 4 bases, with 15 bases separating them. The CDR3 totals 14 residues. CDR3 DNA sequence: TGTGCCAGCAGCCTCGGGGGGCCATCCTATGGCTACACCTTC. Amino acids: CASSLGGPSYGYTF.

V is TRBV7-9 and J is TRBJ1-2; D remains ambiguous. This CDR3 contains 18 residues. CDR1 and CDR2 (germline): SEHNR, FQNEAQ (reference sequence). Trimming took 4 bases from V and 6 from J, leaving 27 bases between them. The CDR3 nucleotides are TGTGCCAGCAGCTCCCGCGCCCTACCGGCGGGTATTTTCGATGGCTACACCTTC. Amino acid sequence: CASSSRALPAGIFDGYTF.

The J gene is TRBJ1-2, the V gene TRBV7-9, with TRBD1 identical over 7 bases. The CDR3 has 17 residues. Losses at the gene ends were 4 bases for V and 8 bases for J; bases not matched to a gene: 19. Germline V gene sequence: CDR1 SEHNR, CDR2 FQNEAQ (reference sequence). In nucleotides, the CDR3 is TGTGCCAGCAGCTCCAACCTACAGGGGCCTCGGGATAAAGGCTACACCTTC. It is translated as CASSSNLQGPRDKGYTF.

The V call is TRBV5-1, the J call TRBJ1-3, with 10 bases aligning to TRBD1. V trimming: 6 bases; J trimming: 4 bases; junction bases outside the gene matches: 4. The CDR3 is 14 residues long. Germline V CDR1 and CDR2: SGHRS, YFSETQ. The CDR3 protein is CASTRQGAGNTIYF. Written as DNA, the CDR3 is TGCGCCAGCACCCGACAGGGGGCGGGAAACACCATATATTTT.

This chain joins TRBV28 and TRBJ1-5, with 8 bases aligning to TRBD1. The V and J ends lost 3 bases and 8 bases, in that order; junction bases with no gene match: 9. CDR3 length: 15 residues. Germline V CDR1 and CDR2: MDHEN, SYDVKM. CDR3 DNA: TGTGCCAGCAGTTTTCGACAGGGGACCCTCAAGCCCCAGCATTTT. Translated: CASSFRQGTLKPQHF.

The genes are TRBV12-3 or TRBV12-4 and TRBJ1-2; D perhaps matches TRBD1 (5 bases). V lost 3 bases, J lost 2 bases, and 7 bases lay in between. The CDR3 is 13 residues long. In DNA form, the CDR3 reads TGTGCCAGCAGTTTTACAGGAAACTATGGCTACACCTTC. Protein sequence: CASSFTGNYGYTF.

The gene calls are TRBV28 and TRBJ2-1, with D perhaps matching TRBD2 (7 bases). This CDR3 spans 15 amino acids. Germline values: CDR1 MDHEN, CDR2 SYDVKM. V lost 2 bases and J lost 8, with 16 bases in between. The CDR3 coding sequence is TGTGCCAGCAGTTTAGTGGGGGGGCCGATGGATGAGCAGTTCTTC. This gives the protein CASSLVGGPMDEQFF.

J is TRBJ1-4 and V is TRBV6-5; D call uncertain. CDR1 is MNHEY, CDR2 SVGAGI, per germline. Trimming took off 0 bases at V and 6 bases at J, with 11 bases between the two ends. The length of the CDR3 is 15 residues. CDR3 in amino acids: CASSYSGGVYEKLFF. DNA for the CDR3: TGTGCCAGCAGTTACTCTGGCGGGGTCTATGAAAAACTGTTTTTT.

CDR3: CASSFSGSQYEQYF. CDR3 bases: TGTGCCAGCAGTTTTAGTGGGAGTCAGTACGAGCAGTACTTC. The chain joins TRBV6-5 to TRBJ2-7; possibly TRBD2 for D (5 bases). The CDR3 is made up of 14 amino acids. The V end lost 4 bases, the J end lost 4 bases, and 14 bases lay between the germline ends. Germline lookup yields CDR1 MNHEY and CDR2 SVGAGI.

This clone was seen only a few times. This chain connects TRBV19 to TRBJ1-2, with 8 bases lining up with TRBD1. CDR1 and CDR2 from the germline V gene are LNHDA and SQIVND (reference sequence). V shed 9 bases, J shed 4 bases, and the junction held 7 bases outside the gene matches. The CDR3 runs 13 residues. The CDR3 loop is CASRTGSGYGYTF. CDR3 nucleotide sequence: TGTGCCAGCCGGACAGGGTCTGGCTATGGCTACACCTTC. The whole variable domain, filled in from reference TRBV19 and TRBJ1-2, reads DGGITQSPKYLFRKEGQNVTLSCEQNLNHDAMYWYRQDPGQGLRLIYYSQIVNDFQKGDIAEGYSVSREKKESFPLTVTSAQKNPTAFYLCASRTGSGYGYTFGSGTRLTVV.

CDR3 DNA: TGTGCCAGCAGCGCTCTCCGGGACAGGGGTAGGGCTTTCTTT. Translating gives CASSALRDRGRAFF. The chain is built from TRBV9 and TRBJ1-1; 10 nucleotides match TRBD1. Germline loops: CDR1 SGDLS, CDR2 YYNGEE. The CDR3 covers 14 residues. Unmatched junction bases numbered 10, after V lost 3 bases and J lost 11 bases.

This sequence joins TRBV10-1 and TRBJ2-3, with TRBD2 matching 7 bases. J gave up 3 bases and V 2 bases, and 11 bases lay outside the gene matches. CDR3 size: 17 residues. Looked up from germline, CDR1 is WNHNN and CDR2 is SYGVQD (reference sequence). The CDR3 DNA reads as TGCGCCAGCAGTGAGCGGGCTAGCGGTCGGAAAACAGATACGCAGTATTTT. It codes for CASSERASGRKTDTQYF.

The gene calls are TRBV5-1 and TRBJ2-5, with 11 bases identical to TRBD2. The germline V gene encodes CDR1 SGHRS and CDR2 YFSETQ. There are 14 residues in the CDR3. V dropped 3 bases and J dropped 10; count of bases not matched to a gene: 8. CDR3 residues: CASSSTSGSGIQYF. CDR3 in DNA: TGCGCCAGCAGCTCCACTAGCGGGAGCGGTATCCAGTACTTC.

V gene TRBV4-2 combines with J gene TRBJ2-5; the match to TRBD2 covers 13 bases. V lost 0 bases and J lost 4; bases outside the gene matches: 2. Germline values: CDR1 LGHNA, CDR2 YNFKEQ. There are 16 residues in the CDR3. For the CDR3, the DNA is TGTGCCAGCAGCCAAGATACTAGCGGGAGGGTAGAGACCCAGTACTTC. As protein: CASSQDTSGRVETQYF.

In this sample, this clone turned up once. The chain carries TRBV18 and TRBJ2-7; D unresolved. Between the trimmed V and J ends, which lost 6 bases and 2 bases, there was a span of 11 bases. The CDR3 totals 13 residues. The germline V gene has CDR1 KGHSH and CDR2 LQKENI. This chain's CDR3 is CASSPGNAYEQYF. CDR3 sequence (DNA): TGTGCCAGCTCCCCCGGTAATGCCTACGAGCAGTACTTC.